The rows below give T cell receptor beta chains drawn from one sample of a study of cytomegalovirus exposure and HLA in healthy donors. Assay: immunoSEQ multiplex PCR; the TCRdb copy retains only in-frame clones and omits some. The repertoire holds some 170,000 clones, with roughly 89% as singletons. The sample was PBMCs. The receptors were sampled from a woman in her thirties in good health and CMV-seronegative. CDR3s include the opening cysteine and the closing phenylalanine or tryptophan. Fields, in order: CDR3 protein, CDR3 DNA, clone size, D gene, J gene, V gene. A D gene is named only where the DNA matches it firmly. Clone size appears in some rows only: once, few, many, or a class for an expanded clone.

CASSAERGGGDTQYF,TGTGCCAGCAGTGCAGAGCGGGGGGGCGGGGATACGCAGTATTTT,-,TRBD2,TRBJ2-3,TRBV2
CASSGTSGGAGDTQYF,TGTGCCAGCAGCGGGACTAGCGGGGGGGCTGGAGATACGCAGTATTTT,-,TRBD2,TRBJ2-3,TRBV2
CASSSRGSLIPREQYF,TGTGCCAGCAGTTCGCGGGGGAGTTTGATCCCGCGAGAGCAGTACTTC,-,TRBD2,TRBJ2-7,TRBV6-5
CASRTFGTENEKLFF,TGCGCCAGCAGAACTTTCGGGACAGAAAATGAAAAACTGTTTTTT,many,TRBD1,TRBJ1-4,TRBV5-1
CAISDYYRDRGLEAFF,TGTGCCATCAGTGATTATTACCGGGACAGGGGGCTGGAGGCTTTCTTT,-,TRBD1,TRBJ1-1,TRBV10-3
CASSLALSGGVAETQYF,TGCGCCAGCAGCTTGGCCCTTAGCGGGGGGGTAGCTGAGACCCAGTACTTC,-,TRBD2,TRBJ2-5,TRBV5-1
CASSESVDGQGNEQYF,TGCGCCAGCAGTGAGTCTGTCGATGGGCAGGGTAACGAGCAGTACTTC,once,-,TRBJ2-7,TRBV10-1
CASSRTGPHSRTDTQYF,TGTGCCAGCAGCAGGACAGGGCCCCACTCCCGCACAGATACGCAGTATTTT,few,TRBD1,TRBJ2-3,TRBV2
CSVEVGTERSSYEQYF,TGCAGCGTTGAAGTGGGGACAGAAAGGAGCTCCTACGAGCAGTACTTC,-,TRBD1,TRBJ2-7,TRBV29-1
CASGLVTGQGVETQYF,TGTGCTAGTGGTTTGGTAACGGGACAGGGGGTAGAGACCCAGTACTTC,-,TRBD1,TRBJ2-5,TRBV12-5
CASSRSGALYNEQFF,TGTGCCAGTAGCCGTAGCGGGGCCCTCTACAATGAGCAGTTCTTC,-,TRBD2,TRBJ2-1,TRBV19
CASSSGQGAFKAFF,TGTGCCAGCAGTTCGGGACAGGGGGCGTTTAAAGCTTTCTTT,-,TRBD1,TRBJ1-1,TRBV27
CASSFTGGWYEQYF,TGCGCCAGCAGCTTCACAGGGGGGTGGTACGAGCAGTACTTC,-,TRBD1,TRBJ2-7,TRBV5-1
CASTPRGFGYQPQHF,TGTGCCAGCACCCCCAGGGGGTTTGGGTATCAGCCCCAGCATTTT,-,TRBD1,TRBJ1-5,TRBV6-1
CASTQEAAHSSYNSPLHF,TGTGCCAGCACCCAAGAAGCTGCTCATAGCTCCTATAATTCACCCCTCCACTTT,-,-,TRBJ1-6,TRBV7-2
CASSDLTGEEKLFF,TGTGCCAGCAGTGACCTTACAGGGGAAGAAAAACTGTTTTTT,-,TRBD1,TRBJ1-4,TRBV2
CASRSGVREKLFF,TGTGCCAGCAGGTCGGGGGTACGTGAAAAACTGTTTTTT,-,-,TRBJ1-4,TRBV6-5
CASSSGGTSGYEQYF,TGTGCCAGCAGTTCCGGGGGGACTAGCGGCTACGAGCAGTACTTC,-,TRBD2,TRBJ2-7,TRBV6-1
CAWSVAGNQPQHF,TGTGCCTGGAGTGTAGCAGGGAATCAGCCCCAGCATTTT,once,-,TRBJ1-5,TRBV30
CASSQSGQANNSPLHF,TGCGCCAGCAGCCAAAGTGGACAGGCGAATAATTCACCCCTCCACTTT,-,TRBD1,TRBJ1-6,TRBV4-1
CASSPNTGAYTDTQYF,TGTGCCAGCAGCCCAAACACAGGGGCCTACACAGATACGCAGTATTTT,-,TRBD1,TRBJ2-3,TRBV7-8
CASSFGTSGTSTGELFF,TGCGCCAGCAGCTTTGGAACTAGCGGGACCTCAACCGGGGAGCTGTTTTTT,-,TRBD2,TRBJ2-2,TRBV5-1
CASSLAGAGQNYGYTF,TGTGCCAGCAGCTTAGCGGGTGCGGGACAGAACTATGGCTACACCTTC,-,TRBD1,TRBJ1-2,TRBV7-8
CANSRDRNSPLHF,TGTGCCAATAGCCGGGACAGGAATTCACCCCTCCACTTT,-,TRBD1,TRBJ1-6,TRBV18
CASSPRGLNTEAFF,TGTGCCAGCTCACCACGGGGGCTGAACACTGAAGCTTTCTTT,-,-,TRBJ1-1,TRBV18
CASSQMIGLPGELFF,TGCGCCAGCAGCCAAATGATTGGGCTCCCCGGGGAGCTGTTTTTT,-,-,TRBJ2-2,TRBV4-1
CASSGGQNWQPQHF,TGTGCCAGCAGTGGGGGACAGAACTGGCAGCCCCAGCATTTT,-,TRBD1,TRBJ1-5,TRBV6-1
CASSTTSGSFNQPQHF,TGTGCCAGTAGTACAACGTCCGGGAGTTTCAATCAGCCCCAGCATTTT,-,-,TRBJ1-5,TRBV19
CASSLTGQTYEQYF,TGTGCCAGCAGTTTGACAGGGCAAACCTACGAGCAGTACTTC,-,TRBD1,TRBJ2-7,TRBV27
CASSPGLSSYEQYF,TGTGCCAGCAGCCCCGGACTCAGCTCCTACGAGCAGTACTTC,-,-,TRBJ2-7,TRBV5-4
CASWDSYYEQYF,TGTGCCAGCTGGGACAGCTACTACGAGCAGTACTTC,-,TRBD1,TRBJ2-7,TRBV7-9
CAWSLGGGQTQYF,TGTGCCTGGAGTTTAGGCGGGGGGCAAACGCAGTATTTT,-,TRBD2,TRBJ2-3,TRBV30
CASSYNTGTEAFF,TGTGCCAGCAGCTATAATACAGGGACTGAAGCTTTCTTT,-,-,TRBJ1-1,TRBV6-1
CASSLSPPGVYGRLEAFF,TGTGCCAGCAGTTTATCACCCCCGGGGGTTTACGGGCGCCTTGAGGCTTTCTTT,-,-,TRBJ1-1,TRBV27
CASRAGFENEAFF,TGTGCCAGCAGGGCCGGGTTTGAGAATGAAGCTTTCTTT,once,-,TRBJ1-1,TRBV7-9
CASSQDPGDAYYGYTF,TGCGCCAGCAGCCAAGATCCAGGGGACGCTTACTATGGCTACACCTTC,-,-,TRBJ1-2,TRBV4-1
CASRGGGAETQYF,TGTGCCAGCCGGGGGGGAGGTGCAGAGACCCAGTACTTC,-,TRBD2,TRBJ2-5,TRBV27
CASSHEDRRYEQYF,TGTGCCAGCAGCCACGAGGACAGGCGGTACGAGCAGTACTTC,-,TRBD1,TRBJ2-7,TRBV14
CASSQSPGYNEQFF,TGCGCCAGCAGCCAAAGCCCTGGTTACAATGAGCAGTTCTTC,-,-,TRBJ2-1,TRBV4-1
CASRRQGFSPLHF,TGTGCCAGTAGAAGGCAGGGTTTTTCACCCCTCCACTTT,few,-,TRBJ1-6,TRBV19
CASSPPGAEAFF,TGTGCCAGCAGCCCCCCAGGCGCTGAAGCTTTCTTT,-,-,TRBJ1-1,TRBV7-6
CAIRGQGNYGYTF,TGTGCCATCAGGGGACAGGGTAACTATGGCTACACCTTC,-,TRBD1,TRBJ1-2,TRBV10-3
CSVRITGNTIYF,TGCAGCGTCAGGATTACTGGAAACACCATATATTTT,-,-,TRBJ1-3,TRBV29-1
CAWSVLDTEAFF,TGTGCCTGGAGTGTACTCGACACTGAAGCTTTCTTT,few,-,TRBJ1-1,TRBV30
CASRNTIRGYEQYF,TGCGCCAGCCGCAACACGATACGGGGCTACGAGCAGTACTTC,-,-,TRBJ2-7,TRBV4-1
CASNPGQGIGELFF,TGCGCCAGCAATCCGGGACAGGGTATCGGGGAGCTGTTTTTT,few,TRBD1,TRBJ2-2,TRBV10-2
CAISGGGTGNTEAFF,TGTGCCATCAGTGGGGGGGGGACAGGGAACACTGAAGCTTTCTTT,-,TRBD1,TRBJ1-1,TRBV10-3
CAISSGTGDEQYF,TGTGCCATCAGCTCCGGGACAGGGGACGAGCAGTACTTC,-,TRBD1,TRBJ2-7,TRBV10-3
CAISDRLADYNEQFF,TGTGCCATCAGTGACCGACTAGCGGACTACAATGAGCAGTTCTTC,-,TRBD2,TRBJ2-1,TRBV10-3
CASSISGGVIEQYF,TGTGCCAGCAGCATTAGCGGGGGGGTCATCGAGCAGTACTTC,-,TRBD2,TRBJ2-7,TRBV7-2
CASSLGPSYGYTF,TGTGCCAGCAGCTTAGGGCCCTCCTATGGCTACACCTTC,few,-,TRBJ1-2,TRBV7-9
CASSLAHTGYEQYF,TGTGCCAGCAGCTTAGCGCACACAGGGTACGAGCAGTACTTC,-,-,TRBJ2-7,TRBV7-8
CASSLVGQGESPLHF,TGTGCCAGCAGCTTAGTAGGCCAGGGTGAGTCACCCCTCCACTTT,-,-,TRBJ1-6,TRBV7-9
CASRGGLARNQETQYF,TGTGCCAGCAGGGGGGGACTAGCGAGGAACCAAGAGACCCAGTACTTC,-,TRBD2,TRBJ2-5,TRBV2
CASSPGRDNEKLFF,TGTGCCAGCAGCCCAGGACGGGATAATGAAAAACTGTTTTTT,once,-,TRBJ1-4,TRBV6-6
CASQTGDHYEQYF,TGTGCCAGCCAGACAGGGGACCACTACGAGCAGTACTTC,-,TRBD1,TRBJ2-7,TRBV7-9
CASSGAVYNSPLHF,TGTGCCAGTAGTGGGGCGGTGTATAATTCACCCCTCCACTTT,-,-,TRBJ1-6,TRBV19
CASSSGGVGETQYF,TGTGCCAGTAGTTCAGGCGGGGTTGGGGAGACCCAGTACTTC,-,-,TRBJ2-5,TRBV19
CASSFQGSSVIQYF,TGTGCCAGCAGCTTTCAGGGTTCAAGTGTCATTCAGTACTTC,-,-,TRBJ2-4,TRBV9
CASRNRTGKGLYEQYF,TGTGCCAGCAGGAACCGGACAGGGAAGGGGCTCTACGAGCAGTACTTC,-,TRBD1,TRBJ2-7,TRBV7-8